The source of this T cell receptor beta chain is a study of spatial heterogeneity in lung cancer. General study points: Ubiquitous, expanded tumor-derived TCRs were more frequently observed in blood at resection than at follow-up.

The V and J ends lost 8 bases and 0 bases respectively, with 13 bases between them. The germline V gene encodes CDR1 SGHRS and CDR2 YFSETQ. The CDR3 is 14 amino acids. Time point indicated: sample taken at primary tumor resection. Unsorted tumor, nontumor lung tissue or cryopreserved PBMC supplied the whole RNA. Samples came from around 70 TRACERx patients with untreated early-stage lung cancer. Points on this clonotype: Its antigen is undetermined.

On each TCR cDNA molecule, a unique molecular identifier was present. TCRdb analysed the 5' RACE reads with MiXCR anew, one entry per CDR3 protein. The top ten hold approximately 4.6% of the sample, which has more than 75,000 distinct CDR3 sequences, roughly 12% seen once. Source: PBMCs, taken at surgery. The origin of this receptor is a male donor with early-stage non-small cell lung cancer. This chain connects TRBV5-1 to TRBJ2-3, with D uncertain. The CDR3 DNA reads as TGCGCCAGTAAGACCCGTCCTAGCACAGATACGCAGTATTTT. Protein sequence: CASKTRPSTDTQYF.